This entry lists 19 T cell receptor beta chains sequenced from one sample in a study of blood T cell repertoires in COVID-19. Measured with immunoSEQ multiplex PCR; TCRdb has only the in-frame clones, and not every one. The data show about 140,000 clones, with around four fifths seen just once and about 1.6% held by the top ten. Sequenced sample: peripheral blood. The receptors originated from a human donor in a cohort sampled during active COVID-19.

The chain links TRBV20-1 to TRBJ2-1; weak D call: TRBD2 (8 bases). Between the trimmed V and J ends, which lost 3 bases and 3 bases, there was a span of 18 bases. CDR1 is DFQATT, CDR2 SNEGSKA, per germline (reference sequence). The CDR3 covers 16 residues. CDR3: CSASGGQLAGYNEQFF. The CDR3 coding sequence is TGCAGTGCTAGTGGGGGACAGCTAGCGGGCTACAATGAGCAGTTCTTC.

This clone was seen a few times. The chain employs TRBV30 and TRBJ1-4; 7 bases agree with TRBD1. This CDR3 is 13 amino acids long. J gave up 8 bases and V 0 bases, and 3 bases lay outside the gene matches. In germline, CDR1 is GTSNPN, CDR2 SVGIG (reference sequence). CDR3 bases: TGTGCCTGGAGTGTGAACAGGGGCGAAAAACTGTTTTTT. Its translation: CAWSVNRGEKLFF.

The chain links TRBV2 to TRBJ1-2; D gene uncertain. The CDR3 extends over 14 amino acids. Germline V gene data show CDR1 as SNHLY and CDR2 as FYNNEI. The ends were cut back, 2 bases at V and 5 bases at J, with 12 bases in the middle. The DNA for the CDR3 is TGTGCCAGCAGTGAAACCCGTGCGGGGTATGGCTACACCTTC. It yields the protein CASSETRAGYGYTF.

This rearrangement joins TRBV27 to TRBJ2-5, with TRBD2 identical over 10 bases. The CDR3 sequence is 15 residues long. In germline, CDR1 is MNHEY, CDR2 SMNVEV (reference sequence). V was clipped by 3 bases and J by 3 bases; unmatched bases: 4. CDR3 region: CASSFASGREETQYF. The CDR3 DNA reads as TGTGCCAGCAGTTTCGCTAGCGGGAGAGAAGAGACCCAGTACTTC.

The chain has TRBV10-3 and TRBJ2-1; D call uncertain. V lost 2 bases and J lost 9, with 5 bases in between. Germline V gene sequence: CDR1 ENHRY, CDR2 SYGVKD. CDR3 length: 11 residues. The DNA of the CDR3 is TGTGCCATCAGTGAGCGCAGTGAGCAGTTCTTC. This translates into CAISERSEQFF.

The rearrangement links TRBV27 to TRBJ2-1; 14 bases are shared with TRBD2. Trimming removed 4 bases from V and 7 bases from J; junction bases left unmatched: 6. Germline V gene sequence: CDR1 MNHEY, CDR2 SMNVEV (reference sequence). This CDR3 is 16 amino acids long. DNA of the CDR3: TGTGCCAGCAGTTATACCGGGACTAGCGGGAGAAATGAGCAGTTCTTC. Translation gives CASSYTGTSGRNEQFF.

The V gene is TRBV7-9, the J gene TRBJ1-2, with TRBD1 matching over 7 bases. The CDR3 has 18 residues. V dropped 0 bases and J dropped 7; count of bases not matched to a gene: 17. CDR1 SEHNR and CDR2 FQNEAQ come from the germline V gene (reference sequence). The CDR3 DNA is TGTGCCAGCAGCTTAGCGAGTGACTTGGCCAGGGGGAAGTTTGGCTACACCTTC. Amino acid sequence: CASSLASDLARGKFGYTF.

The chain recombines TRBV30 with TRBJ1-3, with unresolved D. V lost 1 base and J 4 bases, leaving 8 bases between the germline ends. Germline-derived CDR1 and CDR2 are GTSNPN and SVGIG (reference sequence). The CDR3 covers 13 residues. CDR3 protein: CAWSGGYGNTIYF. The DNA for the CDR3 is TGTGCCTGGAGTGGAGGGTACGGAAACACCATATATTTT.

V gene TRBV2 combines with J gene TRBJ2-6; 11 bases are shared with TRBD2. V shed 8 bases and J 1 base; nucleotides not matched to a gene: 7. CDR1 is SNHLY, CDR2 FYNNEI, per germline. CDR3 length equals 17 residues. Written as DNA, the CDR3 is TGTGCCAGCCTCCTACTAGCGGGAGTGTCTGGGGCCAACGTCCTGACTTTC. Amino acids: CASLLLAGVSGANVLTF.

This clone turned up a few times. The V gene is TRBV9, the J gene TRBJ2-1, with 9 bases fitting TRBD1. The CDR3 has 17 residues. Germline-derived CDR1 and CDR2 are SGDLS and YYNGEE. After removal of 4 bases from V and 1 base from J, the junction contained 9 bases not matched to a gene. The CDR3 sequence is CASSPPGQGFSYNEQFF. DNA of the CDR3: TGTGCCAGCAGCCCTCCGGGACAGGGCTTTTCCTACAATGAGCAGTTCTTC.

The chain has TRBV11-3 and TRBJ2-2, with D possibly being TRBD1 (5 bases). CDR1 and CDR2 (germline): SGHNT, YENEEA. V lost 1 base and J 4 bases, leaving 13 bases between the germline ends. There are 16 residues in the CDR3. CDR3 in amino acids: CASSLGVGAVTGELFF. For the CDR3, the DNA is TGTGCCAGCAGCTTAGGTGTAGGGGCGGTCACCGGGGAGCTGTTTTTT.

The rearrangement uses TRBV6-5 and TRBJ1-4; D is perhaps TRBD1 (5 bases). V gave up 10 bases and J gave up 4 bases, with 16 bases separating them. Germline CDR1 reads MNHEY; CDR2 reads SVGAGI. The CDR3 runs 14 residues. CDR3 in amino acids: CATQGEALNEKLFF. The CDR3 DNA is TGTGCCACCCAAGGGGAAGCCCTTAATGAAAAACTGTTTTTT.

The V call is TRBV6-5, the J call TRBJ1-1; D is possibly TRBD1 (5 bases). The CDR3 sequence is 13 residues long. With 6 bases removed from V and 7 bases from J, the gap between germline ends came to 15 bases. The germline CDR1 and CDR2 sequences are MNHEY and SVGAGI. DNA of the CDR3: TGTGCCAGCAGCCTTGGGGGGGGTGTTGAAGCTTTCTTT. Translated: CASSLGGGVEAFF.

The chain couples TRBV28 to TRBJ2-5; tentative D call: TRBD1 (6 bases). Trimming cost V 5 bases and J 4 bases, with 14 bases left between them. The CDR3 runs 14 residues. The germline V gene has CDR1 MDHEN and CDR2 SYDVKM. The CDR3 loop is CASSKGGQRETQYF. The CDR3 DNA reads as TGTGCCAGCAGTAAAGGCGGACAGCGAGAGACCCAGTACTTC.

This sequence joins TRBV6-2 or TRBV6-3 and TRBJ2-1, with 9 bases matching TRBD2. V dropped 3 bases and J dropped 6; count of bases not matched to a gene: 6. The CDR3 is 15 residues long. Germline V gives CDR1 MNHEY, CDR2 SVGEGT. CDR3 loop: CASSYLVSGSNEQFF. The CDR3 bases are TGTGCCAGCAGTTATCTTGTTAGCGGGAGCAATGAGCAGTTCTTC.

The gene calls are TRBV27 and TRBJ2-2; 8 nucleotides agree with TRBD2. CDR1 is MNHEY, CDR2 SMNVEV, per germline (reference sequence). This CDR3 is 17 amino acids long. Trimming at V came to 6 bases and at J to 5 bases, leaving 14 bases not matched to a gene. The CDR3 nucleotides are TGTGCCAGCAGCCCAGCGGGAGATATACCGCGGACCGGGGAGCTGTTTTTT. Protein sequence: CASSPAGDIPRTGELFF.

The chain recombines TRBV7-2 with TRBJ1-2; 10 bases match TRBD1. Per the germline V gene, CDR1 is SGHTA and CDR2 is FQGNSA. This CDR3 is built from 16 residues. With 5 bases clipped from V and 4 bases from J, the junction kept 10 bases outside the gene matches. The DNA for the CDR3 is TGTGCCAGCAGCCACCCCGGGACAGGGGTCGGCTATGGCTACACCTTC. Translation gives CASSHPGTGVGYGYTF.

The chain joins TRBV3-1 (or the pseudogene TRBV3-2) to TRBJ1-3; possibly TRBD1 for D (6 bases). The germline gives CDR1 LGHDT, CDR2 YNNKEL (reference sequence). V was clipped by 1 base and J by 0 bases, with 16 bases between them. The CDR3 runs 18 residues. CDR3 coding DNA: TGTGCCAGCAGCCAAGTGCCATCAGGGGATCTCTCTGGAAACACCATATATTTT. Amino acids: CASSQVPSGDLSGNTIYF.

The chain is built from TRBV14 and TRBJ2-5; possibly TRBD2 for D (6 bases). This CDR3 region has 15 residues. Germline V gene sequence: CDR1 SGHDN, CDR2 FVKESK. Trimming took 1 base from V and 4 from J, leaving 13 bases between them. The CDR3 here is CASSQVSPRGETQYF. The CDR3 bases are TGTGCCAGCAGCCAAGTATCCCCGCGGGGAGAGACCCAGTACTTC.